This T cell receptor (beta chain) was identified during a study of cytomegalovirus exposure and HLA in healthy donors. Study-level findings and limits: CMV antigen specificity was confirmed in vitro for a few CMV-associated chains. Per a later analysis, fewer than 20,000 TCR beta sequences showed association with HLA alleles at 0.05 false discovery rate.

As concerns this clone: Its matching antigen is unknown.

The PCR employed 60 Vbeta primers together with 13 Jbeta primers. TCRdb keeps only in-frame clones here, not all; method: immunoSEQ multiplex PCR. The table includes approximately 110,000 clones, 74% detected once. Input material: PBMCs. This receptor was identified in a man between 45 and 60 years old in good health and CMV-seropositive.

This CDR3 is CASSLQADWEQFF. The DNA for the CDR3 is TGTGCCAGCAGCCTCCAAGCCGACTGGGAGCAGTTCTTC. This rearrangement joins TRBV7-2 to TRBJ2-1; no reliable D call. The V and J ends lost 5 bases and 10 bases respectively, with 15 bases between them. Germline V gene lookup returns CDR1 SGHTA and CDR2 FQGNSA. This CDR3 region has 13 residues.